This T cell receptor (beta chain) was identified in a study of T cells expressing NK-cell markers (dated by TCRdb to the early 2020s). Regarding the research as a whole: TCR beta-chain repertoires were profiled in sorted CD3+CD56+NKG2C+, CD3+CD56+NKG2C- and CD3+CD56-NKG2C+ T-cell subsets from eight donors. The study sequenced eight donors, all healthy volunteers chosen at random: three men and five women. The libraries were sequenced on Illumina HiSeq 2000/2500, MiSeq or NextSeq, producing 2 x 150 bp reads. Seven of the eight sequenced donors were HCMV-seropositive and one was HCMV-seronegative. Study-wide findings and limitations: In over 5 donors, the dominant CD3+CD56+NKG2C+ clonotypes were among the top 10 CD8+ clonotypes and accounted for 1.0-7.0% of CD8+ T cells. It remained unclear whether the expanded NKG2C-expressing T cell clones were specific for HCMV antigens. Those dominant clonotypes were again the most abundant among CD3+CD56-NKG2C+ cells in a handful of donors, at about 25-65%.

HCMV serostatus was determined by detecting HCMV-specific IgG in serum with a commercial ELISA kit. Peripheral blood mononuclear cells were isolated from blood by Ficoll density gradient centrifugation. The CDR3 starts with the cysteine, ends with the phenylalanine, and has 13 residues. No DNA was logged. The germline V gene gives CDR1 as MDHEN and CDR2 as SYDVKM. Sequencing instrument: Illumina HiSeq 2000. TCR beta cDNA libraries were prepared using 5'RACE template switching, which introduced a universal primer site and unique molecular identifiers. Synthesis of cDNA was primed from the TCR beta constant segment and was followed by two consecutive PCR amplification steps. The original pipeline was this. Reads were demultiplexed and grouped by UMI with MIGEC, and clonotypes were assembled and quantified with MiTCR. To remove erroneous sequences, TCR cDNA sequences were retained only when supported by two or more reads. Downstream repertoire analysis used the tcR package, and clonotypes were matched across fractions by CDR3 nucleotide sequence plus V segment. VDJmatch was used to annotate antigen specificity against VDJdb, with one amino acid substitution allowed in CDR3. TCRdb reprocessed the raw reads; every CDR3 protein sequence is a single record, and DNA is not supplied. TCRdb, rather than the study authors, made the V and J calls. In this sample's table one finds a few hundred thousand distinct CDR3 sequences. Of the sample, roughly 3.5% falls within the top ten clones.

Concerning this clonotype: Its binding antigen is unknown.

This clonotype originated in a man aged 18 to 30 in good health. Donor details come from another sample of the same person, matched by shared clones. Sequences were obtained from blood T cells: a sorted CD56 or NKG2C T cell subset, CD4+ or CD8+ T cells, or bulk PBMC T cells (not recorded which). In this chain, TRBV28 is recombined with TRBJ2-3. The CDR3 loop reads CASSRNSVDTQYF.